Sequencing of this TCR beta chain was carried out in a study of vaccination effects on CD4 cells after COVID-19. CDR3 length: 16 amino acids. Looked up from germline, CDR1 is SGDLS and CDR2 is YYNGEE. V was pared by 1 base and J by 3 bases, with 6 bases of the junction left unmatched. A word on this clone: Its specificity is not known.

CD4+ T cells specific for antigen were expanded with viral peptide pools by the ViraFEST assay before sequencing. Isolation of CD4+ T cells took place after approximately ten days of culture. IL-2 medium took the place of half the medium on both days 3 and 7. Assay: immunoSEQ multiplex PCR; the TCRdb copy retains only in-frame clones and omits some. The sample has 14,000 or so clones; just over 75% are singletons. The chain recombines TRBV9 with TRBJ2-5; 10 bases line up with TRBD2. The input for sequencing was CD4+ T cells from PBMCs cultured with HCoV-229E spike peptides, taken before COVID-19 vaccination. This receptor was obtained from a human donor who received a COVID-19 vaccine. The DNA for the CDR3 is TGTGCCAGCAGCGTAAGACCTAGCGGGGGAAAAGAGACCCAGTACTTC. Protein product: CASSVRPSGGKETQYF.